These T cell receptor beta chains were read from a single sample in a study of breast tumors, draining lymph nodes, adjacent tissues. TCRdb passed the multiplex PCR reads through MiXCR, listing each CDR3 protein once. The sample lists around 150,000 distinct CDR3 sequences; around 22% were seen once. The sequenced material came from axillary lymph node tissue. Receptor source: a female donor with breast cancer. Some clones in this sample may be carry-over from other donors' samples. The CDR3 runs from the conserved cysteine through the conserved F or W. The order of the fields is V gene, J gene, clone size, D gene, CDR3 DNA, CDR3 protein. A D gene is named only where the DNA matches it firmly. Where a row states a size, it is once, few, many or the class of an expanded clone; other rows omit it.

v_call: TRBV5-5
j_call: TRBJ2-7
clone_size: many
d_call: TRBD1
cdr3_nt: TGTGCCAGCAGCTCCCGGGACAGGGTCCATGCCTACGAGCAGTACTTC
cdr3_aa: CASSSRDRVHAYEQYF

v_call: TRBV27
j_call: TRBJ2-1
clone_size: .
d_call: TRBD1
cdr3_nt: TGTGCCAGCAGTCTATGGGACAGGGCGAGGGAGGCCCCGATCAATGAGCAGTTCTTC
cdr3_aa: CASSLWDRAREAPINEQFF

v_call: TRBV6-2/TRBV6-3
j_call: TRBJ2-1
clone_size: .
d_call: .
cdr3_nt: TGTGCCAGCAGCCCGAGGGGGTACATAGACAATGAGCAGTTCTTC
cdr3_aa: CASSPRGYIDNEQFF

v_call: TRBV28
j_call: TRBJ2-5
clone_size: few
d_call: .
cdr3_nt: TGTGCCAGCAACACGGGACAACAAGAGACCCAGTACTTC
cdr3_aa: CASNTGQQETQYF

v_call: TRBV19
j_call: TRBJ1-5
clone_size: .
d_call: .
cdr3_nt: TGTGCCAGTAGTATACCAGACAGGACCGACAATCAGCCCCAGCATTTT
cdr3_aa: CASSIPDRTDNQPQHF

v_call: TRBV20-1
j_call: TRBJ2-1
clone_size: many
d_call: TRBD2
cdr3_nt: TGCAGTGCTAGAGTGGGACTAGCGGACTCCTACAATGAGCAGTTCTTC
cdr3_aa: CSARVGLADSYNEQFF

v_call: TRBV6-6
j_call: TRBJ2-2
clone_size: once
d_call: TRBD2
cdr3_nt: TGTGCCAGCAGTTACGGGCGGGAGAGCGGGGAGCTGTTTTTT
cdr3_aa: CASSYGRESGELFF

v_call: TRBV19
j_call: TRBJ2-3
clone_size: many
d_call: TRBD2
cdr3_nt: TGTGCCAGTAGTATCGCTAGCGGGAGAGGAGATACGCAGTATTTT
cdr3_aa: CASSIASGRGDTQYF

v_call: TRBV12-3/TRBV12-4
j_call: TRBJ2-2
clone_size: .
d_call: TRBD2
cdr3_nt: TGTGCCAGCAGTCGTACCGGGACTAGCGGGAGGGGGAACACCGGGGAGCTGTTTTTT
cdr3_aa: CASSRTGTSGRGNTGELFF

v_call: TRBV2
j_call: TRBJ1-6
clone_size: many
d_call: .
cdr3_nt: TGTGCCAGCAGTGAAGCACGACAGGCGAGCTCCTATAATTCACCCCTCCACTTT
cdr3_aa: CASSEARQASSYNSPLHF

v_call: TRBV5-8
j_call: TRBJ2-7
clone_size: many
d_call: .
cdr3_nt: TGTGCCAGCAGCTCCCTTGGGGGGGGCGGATACGAGCAGTACTTC
cdr3_aa: CASSSLGGGGYEQYF